The present T cell receptor beta chain was sequenced within a study of T cells expressing NK-cell markers. At the level of the study: In sorted CD3+CD56+NKG2C+, CD3+CD56+NKG2C- and CD3+CD56-NKG2C+ T cells, TCR beta repertoires were obtained. Findings and limits, study-wide: The HCMV specificity of the expanded NKG2C+ T cell clones stayed unresolved.

Following a re-call of the 5' RACE reads, TCRdb has one entry per CDR3 protein and lacks DNA. The sample table includes about 30,000 distinct CDR3 sequences. This CDR3 spans 15 amino acids. Germline V gives CDR1 MNHEY, CDR2 SVGEGT. On this clonotype: The antigen remains undetermined.

This clonotype was sampled from a woman between 18 and 69 years old in good health. Sample: blood T cells: a sorted CD56 or NKG2C T cell subset, CD4+ or CD8+ T cells, or bulk PBMC T cells (not recorded which). The rearrangement links TRBV6-2 or TRBV6-3 to TRBJ2-7; the TRBD2 assignment by TCRdb is unverifiable without DNA. CDR3 loop: CASRDPRATGGEQYF.